A single sample gave rise to the 2 T cell receptor beta chains below, sequenced in a study of blood T cell repertoires in COVID-19. Method: immunoSEQ multiplex PCR; TCRdb's copy keeps in-frame clones and lacks some. This table holds a few hundred thousand clones, approximately 80% found once. The material sequenced was peripheral blood. Receptors were obtained from a human donor in a cohort sampled during active COVID-19.

This clone was observed once. The chain employs TRBV19 and TRBJ2-5, with D tentatively TRBD2 (6 bases). V shed 5 bases and J shed 3 bases, with 10 bases lying between them. CDR3 length: 13 amino acids. Germline-derived CDR1 and CDR2 are LNHDA and SQIVND (reference sequence). The chain's CDR3 is CASSDSGKETQYF. CDR3 coding DNA: TGTGCCAGTAGTGATAGCGGAAAAGAGACCCAGTACTTC.

The J gene is TRBJ2-7, the V gene TRBV18, with 7 bases that match TRBD1. Unmatched junction bases numbered 4, after V lost 5 bases and J lost 3 bases. CDR3 length equals 13 residues. The germline V gene has CDR1 KGHSH and CDR2 LQKENI. CDR3 sequence: CASSTGTVYEQYF. The CDR3 bases are TGTGCCAGCTCAACCGGGACAGTCTACGAGCAGTACTTC.